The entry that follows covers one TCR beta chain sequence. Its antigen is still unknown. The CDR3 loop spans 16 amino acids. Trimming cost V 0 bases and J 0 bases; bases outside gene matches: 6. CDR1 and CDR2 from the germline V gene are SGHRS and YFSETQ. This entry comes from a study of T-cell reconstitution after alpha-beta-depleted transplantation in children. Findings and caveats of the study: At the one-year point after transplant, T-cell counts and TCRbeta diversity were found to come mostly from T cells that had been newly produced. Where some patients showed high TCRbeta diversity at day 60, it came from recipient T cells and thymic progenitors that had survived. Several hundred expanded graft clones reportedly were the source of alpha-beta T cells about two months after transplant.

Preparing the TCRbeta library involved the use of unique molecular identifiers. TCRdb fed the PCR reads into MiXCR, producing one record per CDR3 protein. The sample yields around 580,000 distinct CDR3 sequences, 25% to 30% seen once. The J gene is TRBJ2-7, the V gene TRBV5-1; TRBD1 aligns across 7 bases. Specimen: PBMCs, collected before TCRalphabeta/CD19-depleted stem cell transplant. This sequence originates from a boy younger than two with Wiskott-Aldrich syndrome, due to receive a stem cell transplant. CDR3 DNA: TGCGCCAGCAGCTTGGAGGGACAGTTGATCTCCTACGAGCAGTACTTC. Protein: CASSLEGQLISYEQYF.